The 14 T cell receptor beta chains reported below all come from one sample, sequenced in a study of blood T cell repertoires in COVID-19. Sequenced by immunoSEQ multiplex PCR; TCRdb stores in-frame clones only, minus some. This sample has around 140,000 clones, with approximately 87% found just once. The sequencing input was peripheral blood. The receptors were gathered from a man between 65 and 85 years old with active COVID-19.

This sequence joins TRBV7-3 and TRBJ1-1, with no clear D. With 2 bases removed from V and 1 base from J, the gap between germline ends came to 5 bases. The germline gives CDR1 SGHTA, CDR2 FQGTGA. The CDR3 loop spans 13 amino acids. CDR3 DNA sequence: TGTGCCAGCAGCTTATCGAGGAACACTGAAGCTTTCTTT. Protein: CASSLSRNTEAFF.

In nucleotides, the CDR3 is TGTGCCAGCTCACCACGTGCGGGAGACGGGACCGGGGAGCTGTTTTTT. Its protein product is CASSPRAGDGTGELFF. This rearrangement joins TRBV18 to TRBJ2-2; TRBD2 agrees at 7 bases. Germline CDR1 KGHSH, CDR2 LQKENI. V gave up 1 base and J gave up 5 bases; unmatched junction bases: 7. The CDR3 contains 16 residues.

The J gene is TRBJ2-1, the V gene TRBV6-1, with TRBD2 matching 11 bases. V trimming: 3 bases; J trimming: 4 bases; junction bases outside the gene matches: 2. CDR1 and CDR2 from the germline V gene are MNHNS and SASEGT. This CDR3 is 15 amino acids long. CDR3 nucleotide sequence: TGTGCCAGCAGTGAGGGACTAGCGGAGTACAATGAGCAGTTCTTC. Translation gives CASSEGLAEYNEQFF.

The V call is TRBV28, the J call TRBJ2-1; D gene ambiguous. V was pared by 7 bases and J by 7 bases, with 14 bases between. This CDR3 comprises 13 residues. Germline-derived CDR1 and CDR2 are MDHEN and SYDVKM. The CDR3 reads CASTSSKRNEQFF. DNA of the CDR3: TGTGCCAGCACGAGTAGTAAGCGAAATGAGCAGTTCTTC. The full variable domain, completed using reference TRBV28 and TRBJ2-1, is DVKVTQSSRYLVKRTGEKVFLECVQDMDHENMFWYRQDPGLGLRLIYFSYDVKMKEKGDIPEGYSVSREKKERFSLILESASTNQTSMYLCASTSSKRNEQFFGPGTRLTVL.

The CDR3 sequence: CASSLRQGGQEQFF. The CDR3 DNA is TGTGCCAGCAGCTTACGGCAGGGGGGCCAAGAGCAGTTCTTC. This chain connects TRBV7-2 to TRBJ2-1; perhaps TRBD1 as D (7 bases). The germline V gene encodes CDR1 SGHTA and CDR2 FQGNSA. V was pared by 2 bases and J by 10 bases, with 15 bases between. CDR3 length: 14 residues.

This chain links TRBV5-4 with TRBJ2-2; 7 bases align to TRBD1. From germline, CDR1 is SGHNT and CDR2 YYREEE (reference sequence). With 3 bases clipped from V and 5 bases from J, the junction kept 4 bases outside the gene matches. This CDR3 is built from 14 residues. The CDR3 nucleotides read TGTGCCAGCAGCTACTACAGGGGAACCGGGGAGCTGTTTTTT. The encoded protein is CASSYYRGTGELFF.

The gene calls are TRBV11-2 and TRBJ2-2, with 9 positions matching TRBD1. The V and J ends lost 5 bases and 3 bases, in that order; junction bases with no gene match: 7. Germline V gene lookup returns CDR1 SGHAT and CDR2 FQNNGV. CDR3 length: 16 amino acids. CDR3 sequence reads: CASSLWTGVDTGELFF. The DNA of the CDR3 is TGTGCCAGCAGCCTCTGGACAGGGGTGGACACCGGGGAGCTGTTTTTT.

The V and J genes are TRBV6-2 or TRBV6-3 and TRBJ1-1; no reliable D call. Germline V gene sequence: CDR1 MNHEY, CDR2 SVGEGT. Trimming took off 0 bases at V and 5 bases at J, with 13 bases between the two ends. The CDR3 runs 15 residues. The CDR3 bases are TGTGCCAGCAGTTACTCGACCAGCCAGCGAACTGAAGCTTTCTTT. It translates to CASSYSTSQRTEAFF.

This clone was recorded only once. The chain employs TRBV7-3 and TRBJ2-1; D may be TRBD2 (6 bases). Germline CDR1 and CDR2: SGHTA and FQGTGA. This CDR3 spans 16 amino acids. The V end lost 1 base, the J end lost 5 bases, and 15 bases lay between the germline ends. The CDR3 protein is CASSLRGASADNEQFF. Here the CDR3 DNA reads TGTGCCAGCAGCTTAAGAGGGGCTAGCGCAGACAATGAGCAGTTCTTC.

This rearrangement joins TRBV19 to TRBJ2-1; 12 bases are a match to TRBD2. Germline lookup yields CDR1 LNHDA and CDR2 SQIVND (reference sequence). V was pared by 3 bases and J by 7 bases, with 7 bases of the junction left unmatched. The CDR3 is 16 residues long. The DNA of the CDR3 is TGTGCCAGTAGTATTCTAGCGGGAGGGCCTCAGAATGAGCAGTTCTTC. It specifies CASSILAGGPQNEQFF.

V usage is TRBV19 and J usage is TRBJ2-2; the match to TRBD2 covers 10 bases. After removal of 4 bases from V and 0 bases from J, the junction contained 2 bases not matched to a gene. CDR1 is LNHDA and CDR2 is SQIVND in the germline V gene (reference sequence). The CDR3 extends over 16 amino acids. CDR3 protein: CASSRTSGSNTGELFF. CDR3 bases: TGTGCCAGTAGTAGGACTAGCGGATCGAACACCGGGGAGCTGTTTTTT.

The gene calls are TRBV2 and TRBJ2-5, with unresolved D. The germline gives CDR1 SNHLY, CDR2 FYNNEI. This CDR3 contains 14 residues. The V and J ends lost 7 bases and 4 bases respectively, with 16 bases between them. DNA for the CDR3: TGTGCCAGCACAGCGACCGGAGATGGAGAGACCCAGTACTTC. As protein: CASTATGDGETQYF.

The rearrangement links TRBV28 to TRBJ1-3; D is undetermined. In germline, CDR1 is MDHEN, CDR2 SYDVKM. The V and J ends lost 10 bases and 0 bases respectively, with 7 bases between them. The CDR3 loop spans 12 amino acids. CDR3 nucleotides: TGTGCCACCGTCTCCTCTGGAAACACCATATATTTT. This translates into CATVSSGNTIYF.

This clone was counted a few times. The CDR3, as DNA: TGTGCCAGCAGTGACACTAGCACAGATACGCAGTATTTT. Translation: CASSDTSTDTQYF. V is TRBV2 and J is TRBJ2-3; D call uncertain. From germline, CDR1 is SNHLY and CDR2 FYNNEI. The CDR3 runs 13 residues. Trimming took off 3 bases at V and 0 bases at J, with 4 bases between the two ends.